The 22 T cell receptor beta chains in this list originate from one sample, sequenced in a study of T cell repertoires in cytomegalovirus infection. One entry per CDR3 protein, called by TCRdb with MiXCR from the reads. The table includes 300,000 to 400,000 distinct CDR3 sequences, 8% to 10% detected once. The specimen was PBMCs. The receptors here all came from a human donor in good health (CMV status not recorded). Some clones in this sample may be carry-over from other donors' samples.

This clonotype has at least ten counts. The chain links TRBV7-2 to TRBJ2-7; D might be TRBD2 (6 bases). The CDR3 sequence is 15 residues long. V lost 0 bases and J 2 bases, leaving 11 bases between the germline ends. Germline CDR1 and CDR2: SGHTA and FQGNSA. CDR3 residues: CASSLAPGGTYEQYF. The CDR3 nucleotides are TGTGCCAGCAGCTTAGCGCCCGGAGGGACCTACGAGCAGTACTTC.

This clonotype was found many times. This chain connects TRBV7-3 to TRBJ1-5, with D tentatively TRBD1 (6 bases). This CDR3 has 13 residues. The V end lost 5 bases, the J end lost 7 bases, and 12 bases lay between the germline ends. The germline V gene has CDR1 SGHTA and CDR2 FQGTGA. The CDR3 loop is CASSQQGGQPQHF. The CDR3 DNA reads as TGTGCCAGCAGCCAACAGGGAGGGCAGCCCCAGCATTTT.

This clonotype was detected a few times. This chain links TRBV12-3 or TRBV12-4 with TRBJ2-6, with D possibly called TRBD1 or TRBD2 (5 bases each). This CDR3 contains 13 residues. Trimming pared 10 bases from V and 2 bases from J, leaving 9 bases between. The CDR3 sequence is CANQGPGANVLTF. DNA for the CDR3: TGTGCCAATCAGGGACCTGGGGCCAACGTCCTGACTTTC.

This clonotype was observed a few times. The chain uses TRBV29-1 and TRBJ1-2, with unresolved D. Germline V gives CDR1 SQVTM, CDR2 ANQGSEA. V lost 2 bases, J lost 4 bases, and 5 bases lay in between. CDR3 length: 11 residues. CDR3 region: CSVERSYGYTF. The CDR3 DNA reads TGCAGCGTTGAAAGGTCCTATGGCTACACCTTC.

As regards this clonotype: One end of the junction is discordant with germline, which a read error may explain. The V call is TRBV7-9, the J call TRBJ2-7; 10 nucleotides align to TRBD2. Germline V lookup: CDR1 SEHNR, CDR2 FQNEAQ (reference sequence). The CDR3 spans 16 residues. The CDR3 region has the DNA TGTGCCAGCAGCCCTGAGGCTAGCGGGAGTCTCTACGAGCAGTGCTTC. Residues: CASSPEASGSLYEQCF.

This clonotype was seen just once. The chain uses TRBV7-2 and TRBJ2-3; 13 bases align to TRBD2. V shed 3 bases, J shed 4 bases, and the junction held 4 bases outside the gene matches. Germline CDR1 reads SGHTA; CDR2 reads FQGNSA. The CDR3 extends over 16 amino acids. CDR3 loop: CASSFSTSGRADTQYF. In DNA form, the CDR3 reads TGTGCCAGCAGCTTCTCAACTAGCGGGAGGGCAGATACGCAGTATTTT.

In its sample, this clonotype was seen many times. The chain uses TRBV5-4 and TRBJ2-6; D is unclear. V was cut by 4 bases and J by 0 bases, with 5 bases left in between. The CDR3 contains 14 residues. CDR1 is SGHNT, CDR2 YYREEE, per germline (reference sequence). The CDR3 loop reads CASSRNSGANVLTF. CDR3 DNA: TGTGCCAGCAGCAGGAACTCTGGGGCCAACGTCCTGACTTTC.

This clonotype was observed a few times. Its ends do not fully match the called genes, so a read error is possible. V gene TRBV9 combines with J gene TRBJ2-5, with 9 positions matching TRBD2. CDR1 is SGDLS, CDR2 YYNGEE, per germline. This CDR3 contains 17 residues. The CDR3 DNA reads TGTGCCAGCAGTGTAGACCCTCGCGGGGGGGTCCAAGAGACCCAGTACTTC. This codes for CASSVDPRGGVQETQYF.

This clonotype was detected ten times or more. The chain links TRBV12-3 or TRBV12-4 to TRBJ1-2; 8 nucleotides line up with TRBD1. The CDR3 has 10 residues. V trimming: 11 bases; J trimming: 6 bases; junction bases outside the gene matches: 2. The CDR3 nucleotides are TGTGCCCGGACAGGGAATGGCTACACCTTC. As protein: CARTGNGYTF.

The sample holds many counts of this clonotype. The chain employs TRBV6-1 and TRBJ1-5; D is perhaps TRBD1 (5 bases). The length of the CDR3 is 17 residues. The V end was cut by 6 bases, the J end by 1 base, with 19 bases between. Germline V lookup: CDR1 MNHNS, CDR2 SASEGT. The CDR3 sequence: CASSRDPRRVSNQPQHF. The CDR3 DNA sequence: TGTGCCAGCAGCCGGGACCCCAGGCGGGTGAGCAATCAGCCCCAGCATTTT.

A few counts support this clonotype. The V gene is TRBV28, the J gene TRBJ2-1, with D possibly being TRBD2 (6 bases). CDR1 and CDR2 from the germline V gene are MDHEN and SYDVKM. The CDR3 length is 15 residues. V lost 5 bases and J lost 9, with 20 bases in between. The CDR3 spells CASSPGFFGGTEQFF. CDR3 nucleotide sequence: TGTGCCAGCAGTCCCGGGTTTTTCGGCGGGACTGAGCAGTTCTTC. Drawing the rest from reference TRBV28 and TRBJ2-1, the complete variable domain is DVKVTQSSRYLVKRTGEKVFLECVQDMDHENMFWYRQDPGLGLRLIYFSYDVKMKEKGDIPEGYSVSREKKERFSLILESASTNQTSMYLCASSPGFFGGTEQFFGPGTRLTVL.

This clonotype was seen a handful of times. CDR3 sequence: CASRKETQYF. The DNA of the CDR3 is TGTGCCAGCCGAAAAGAGACCCAGTACTTC. The V gene is TRBV6-2 or TRBV6-3, the J gene TRBJ2-5; D gene unclear. With 8 bases removed from V and 3 bases from J, the gap between germline ends came to 4 bases. CDR3 length equals 10 residues. From germline, CDR1 is MNHEY and CDR2 SVGEGT.

V gene TRBV7-2 combines with J gene TRBJ1-6; D remains ambiguous. Germline CDR1 reads SGHTA; CDR2 reads FQGNSA. The CDR3 loop spans 14 amino acids. Trimming took off 4 bases at V and 11 bases at J, with 15 bases between the two ends. The CDR3 sequence: CASSSLITSAPLHF. The CDR3, as DNA: TGTGCCAGCAGCTCCCTTATAACTTCCGCACCCCTCCACTTT.

This clonotype came up many times. V is TRBV2 and J is TRBJ1-2; the D is unclear. This CDR3 spans 13 amino acids. Trimming pared 3 bases from V and 2 bases from J, leaving 7 bases between. Germline lookup yields CDR1 SNHLY and CDR2 FYNNEI. In DNA, the CDR3 is TGTGCCAGCAGTGACGGAGTGAACTATGGCTACACCTTC. It encodes CASSDGVNYGYTF.

CDR3 sequence: CASSQSGQAEEKLFF. CDR3 nucleotide sequence: TGTGCCAGCAGCCAATCCGGACAGGCTGAGGAAAAACTGTTTTTT. V gene TRBV4-2 combines with J gene TRBJ1-4, with 7 nucleotides matching TRBD1. Germline V lookup: CDR1 LGHNA, CDR2 YNFKEQ. The CDR3 consists of 15 residues. J was trimmed by 8 bases and V by 2 bases; bases with no gene match: 8.

The chain is built from TRBV4-2 and TRBJ2-2; 10 bases are a match to TRBD2. V was clipped by 6 bases and J by 0 bases; unmatched bases: 4. The V gene's germline CDR1 is LGHNA and CDR2 YNFKEQ. This CDR3 comprises 16 residues. The chain's CDR3 is CASRASGGSNTGELFF. The CDR3 coding sequence is TGTGCCAGCAGGGCTAGCGGGGGATCGAACACCGGGGAGCTGTTTTTT.

This rearrangement joins TRBV27 to TRBJ2-3; TRBD2 is a possible D gene (5 bases). Per the germline V gene, CDR1 is MNHEY and CDR2 is SMNVEV (reference sequence). Trimming removed 6 bases from V and 5 bases from J, with 15 bases in between. CDR3 size: 14 residues. The CDR3 protein is CASSRPRREDTQYF. Here the CDR3 DNA reads TGTGCCAGCAGCCGGCCCCGACGGGAAGATACGCAGTATTTT.

At least ten counts were recorded for this clonotype. The genes are TRBV7-2 and TRBJ2-7, with TRBD1 identical over 7 bases. V lost 5 bases, J lost 5 bases, and 9 bases stayed unmatched. The CDR3 is 14 residues long. Germline CDR1 and CDR2: SGHTA and FQGNSA. This CDR3 is CASSTDRVRHEQYF. In nucleotides, the CDR3 is TGTGCCAGCAGCACCGACAGGGTTCGCCACGAGCAGTACTTC.

This clonotype was counted at least ten times. J is TRBJ1-2 and V is TRBV7-2, with D uncertain. CDR3 length equals 13 residues. Germline-derived CDR1 and CDR2 are SGHTA and FQGNSA. Trimming removed 1 base from V and 4 bases from J, with 7 bases in between. CDR3 coding DNA: TGTGCCAGCAGCTTAGAGGTCAGCTATGGCTACACCTTC. It specifies CASSLEVSYGYTF.

The chain uses TRBV20-1 and TRBJ2-7, with D tentatively TRBD1 or TRBD2 (5 bases each). V dropped 2 bases and J dropped 3 bases, with 14 bases sitting between them. This CDR3 is built from 14 residues. Per the germline V gene, CDR1 is DFQATT and CDR2 is SNEGSKA (reference sequence). The CDR3 is CSARPSGSNYEQYF. Here the CDR3 DNA reads TGCAGTGCTAGACCCTCAGGGAGTAACTACGAGCAGTACTTC.

This clonotype was counted many times. The gene calls are TRBV6-5 and TRBJ2-3; possible D gene TRBD2, 5 bases. The CDR3 runs to 17 residues. Between the trimmed V and J ends, which lost 6 bases and 3 bases, there was a span of 22 bases. From germline, CDR1 is MNHEY and CDR2 SVGAGI. CDR3: CASRRIGRIRGTDTQYF. CDR3 DNA sequence: TGTGCCAGCAGACGAATCGGACGGATCCGAGGGACAGATACGCAGTATTTT.

This clonotype turned up a few times. The rearrangement links TRBV6-2 or TRBV6-3 to TRBJ2-1; no firm D call. The CDR3 is made up of 10 amino acids. The ends were cut back, 8 bases at V and 9 bases at J, with 8 bases in the middle. Germline-derived CDR1 and CDR2 are MNHEY and SVGEGT. CDR3 sequence (DNA): TGTGCCAGCGGATTACCTGAGCAGTTCTTC. It codes for CASGLPEQFF.